The source of this T cell receptor (beta chain) is a study of patients and donors after allogeneic stem cell transplantation. With 7 bases clipped from V and 3 bases from J, the junction kept 9 bases outside the gene matches. From germline, CDR1 is LNHDA and CDR2 SQIVND (reference sequence). The CDR3 is 15 residues long. TCRdb reprocessed the RT-PCR reads via MiXCR and lists one record per CDR3 protein. The table includes some 10,000 distinct CDR3 sequences, around 20% detected once. The gene calls are TRBV19 and TRBJ1-5; 7 bases match TRBD1. This TCR came from a human donor who was either an allogeneic HSCT recipient or a stem cell or donor lymphocyte infusion donor (not recorded which). It is not recorded whose cells these are; they may come from a transplant donor. The source material was blood, either unsorted or a sorted T cell fraction (not recorded which). Here the CDR3 reads CASTPGQRFNQPQHF. In DNA, the CDR3 is TGTGCCAGTACTCCGGGACAGCGTTTCAATCAGCCCCAGCATTTT.